This passage covers 26 T cell receptor beta chains from one sample sequenced in a study of blood T cell repertoires in COVID-19. The method was immunoSEQ multiplex PCR; TCRdb's version includes in-frame clones alone and lacks a portion of them. Altogether 220,000 or so clones are present, roughly 84% being singletons, with the ten largest covering approximately 6.2%. The sequenced material came from PBMCs or T cells enriched from blood (not recorded which). The receptors originated from a middle-aged woman who had recovered from COVID-19.

The gene calls are TRBV30 and TRBJ1-5, with D unclear. The CDR3 length is 12 residues. CDR1 is GTSNPN, CDR2 SVGIG, per germline (reference sequence). V gave up 6 bases and J gave up 3 bases, with 9 bases separating them. The CDR3 DNA follows: TGTGCCTGCGGTCCCTTCAATCAGCCCCAGCATTTT. Protein sequence: CACGPFNQPQHF.

CDR3 in DNA: TGTGCCAGCAGTTTATTCAGATTGAACACTGAAGCTTTCTTT. It is translated as CASSLFRLNTEAFF. V gene TRBV27 combines with J gene TRBJ1-1, with unresolved D. Germline CDR1 is MNHEY and CDR2 is SMNVEV (reference sequence). This CDR3 comprises 14 residues. The ends were cut back, 1 base at V and 0 bases at J, with 6 bases in the middle.

The chain links TRBV11-2 to TRBJ2-1; 9 bases match TRBD2. J was trimmed by 8 bases and V by 5 bases; bases with no gene match: 19. The CDR3 is 18 residues long. CDR1 SGHAT and CDR2 FQNNGV come from the germline V gene. CDR3 sequence: CASSPSLAGTLSGYEQFF. The DNA of the CDR3 is TGTGCCAGCAGCCCTAGCCTAGCGGGAACCCTTTCGGGCTATGAGCAGTTCTTC.

V is TRBV5-1 and J is TRBJ2-5; TRBD1 aligns across 7 bases. Germline-derived CDR1 and CDR2 are SGHRS and YFSETQ. V lost 3 bases to trimming and J lost 5 bases; unmatched junction nucleotides: 7. The CDR3 is 14 amino acids. CDR3 bases: TGCGCCAGCAGCTCCGGGACAGCGGTGGAGACCCAGTACTTC. It codes for CASSSGTAVETQYF.

The chain couples TRBV10-3 to TRBJ1-5, with no clear D. Germline V gives CDR1 ENHRY, CDR2 SYGVKD. The CDR3 sequence is 13 residues long. V was cut by 4 bases and J by 0 bases, with 4 bases left in between. The CDR3 is CAISAGSNQPQHF. The CDR3 DNA follows: TGTGCCATCAGTGCCGGTAGCAATCAGCCCCAGCATTTT.

The chain combines TRBV11-2 with TRBJ2-7; possibly TRBD2 for D (5 bases). CDR3 size: 13 residues. Germline V gene sequence: CDR1 SGHAT, CDR2 FQNNGV. V lost 5 bases to trimming and J lost 2 bases, with 10 bases between them. The CDR3 here is CASSKLGTYEQYF. CDR3 nucleotide sequence: TGTGCCAGCAGCAAACTCGGGACCTACGAGCAGTACTTC.

In this sample, this clone turned up a few times. The rearrangement joins TRBV28 to TRBJ2-5; 8 bases agree with TRBD1. The junction had 14 bases not matched to a gene; V was cut back by 6 bases and J by 5 bases. CDR3 length: 16 residues. Germline CDR1 MDHEN, CDR2 SYDVKM. The CDR3 nucleotides read TGTGCCAGCAGCACCGACAGGGGCGGTCGGATTGAGACCCAGTACTTC. It specifies CASSTDRGGRIETQYF.

The chain employs TRBV30 and TRBJ2-3; 7 nucleotides agree with TRBD1. Germline assignment: CDR1 GTSNPN and CDR2 SVGIG (reference sequence). With 5 bases clipped from V and 1 base from J, the junction kept 6 bases outside the gene matches. The CDR3 extends over 14 amino acids. CDR3 sequence: CAWLGDRGTDTQYF. The CDR3 region has the DNA TGTGCCTGGCTAGGAGACAGGGGCACAGATACGCAGTATTTT.

The V gene is TRBV7-2, the J gene TRBJ2-5, with 8 bases identical to TRBD2. There are 15 residues in the CDR3. The V and J ends lost 0 bases and 5 bases, in that order; junction bases with no gene match: 5. CDR1 is SGHTA and CDR2 is FQGNSA in the germline V gene. CDR3 protein: CASSLASSGPETQYF. In DNA form, the CDR3 reads TGTGCCAGCAGCTTAGCTTCTAGCGGGCCGGAGACCCAGTACTTC.

This sequence joins TRBV7-8 and TRBJ1-4; D is undetermined. Germline V CDR1 and CDR2: SGHVS, FQNEAQ. The length of the CDR3 is 13 residues. Trimming took off 3 bases at V and 7 bases at J, with 9 bases between the two ends. The CDR3 DNA reads as TGTGCCAGCAGCTTGACTTTGGTTGAAAAACTGTTTTTT. Its translation: CASSLTLVEKLFF.

The chain joins TRBV2 to TRBJ1-1, with D unclear. The CDR3 consists of 13 residues. Germline CDR1 reads SNHLY; CDR2 reads FYNNEI. The V end lost 5 bases, the J end lost 3 bases, and 10 bases lay between the germline ends. The CDR3 spells CASSRRRDTEAFF. The CDR3 DNA sequence: TGTGCCAGCAGTCGCAGGCGAGACACTGAAGCTTTCTTT.

The J gene is TRBJ2-2, the V gene TRBV19, with unresolved D. V lost 3 bases and J lost 0, with 8 bases in between. This CDR3 spans 15 amino acids. Germline lookup yields CDR1 LNHDA and CDR2 SQIVND (reference sequence). This chain's CDR3 is CASSMAFPNTGELFF. As DNA, the CDR3 is TGTGCCAGTAGTATGGCTTTTCCGAACACCGGGGAGCTGTTTTTT. Full variable domain (outside the CDR3, taken from reference TRBV19 and TRBJ2-2): DGGITQSPKYLFRKEGQNVTLSCEQNLNHDAMYWYRQDPGQGLRLIYYSQIVNDFQKGDIAEGYSVSREKKESFPLTVTSAQKNPTAFYLCASSMAFPNTGELFFGEGSRLTVL.

The V and J genes are TRBV20-1 and TRBJ2-1; the D gene is possibly TRBD1 (7 bases). Deletions cut 3 bases from V and 10 bases from J, with 13 bases between. Germline loops: CDR1 DFQATT, CDR2 SNEGSKA (reference sequence). The CDR3 has 12 amino acids. This CDR3 reads CSASYRGGEQFF. The CDR3 nucleotides are TGCAGTGCTAGTTACAGGGGAGGAGAGCAGTTCTTC.

The rearrangement joins TRBV28 to TRBJ1-4; possibly TRBD1 for D (5 bases). The length of the CDR3 is 15 residues. V lost 7 bases to trimming and J lost 7 bases, with 19 bases between them. Germline CDR1 and CDR2: MDHEN and SYDVKM. The CDR3 nucleotides are TGTGCCAGCACCCCCCGGGGGGGGTTTCGTGAAAAACTGTTTTTT. It yields the protein CASTPRGGFREKLFF.

The V gene is TRBV28, the J gene TRBJ2-5; maybe TRBD2 (6 bases). Trimming pared 7 bases from V and 5 bases from J, leaving 11 bases between. This CDR3 spans 12 amino acids. Germline CDR1 is MDHEN and CDR2 is SYDVKM. The CDR3 loop reads CASTAGRETQYF. CDR3 nucleotides: TGTGCCAGCACAGCAGGGAGGGAGACCCAGTACTTC.

V gene TRBV6-2 or TRBV6-3 combines with J gene TRBJ2-3; 11 bases match TRBD2. V dropped 6 bases and J dropped 1; count of bases not matched to a gene: 3. Per the germline V gene, CDR1 is MNHEY and CDR2 is SVGEGT. This CDR3 region has 15 residues. The DNA of the CDR3 is TGTGCCAGCAGCCAGGGACTAGCGGGCACAGATACGCAGTATTTT. Protein: CASSQGLAGTDTQYF.

V and J are TRBV28 and TRBJ1-2, with TRBD1 matching over 12 bases. Trimming cost V 6 bases and J 4 bases; bases outside gene matches: 6. Per the germline V gene, CDR1 is MDHEN and CDR2 is SYDVKM. The length of the CDR3 is 15 residues. The CDR3 DNA reads TGTGCCAGCAGCACGGGGACAGGGGGCATCTATGGCTACACCTTC. Protein product: CASSTGTGGIYGYTF.

V gene TRBV28 combines with J gene TRBJ2-3; TRBD2 aligns across 8 bases. The CDR3 consists of 15 residues. The germline V gene encodes CDR1 MDHEN and CDR2 SYDVKM. V lost 3 bases to trimming and J lost 5 bases; unmatched junction nucleotides: 7. CDR3 amino acids: CASSLTSEIKDTQYF. The CDR3 nucleotides read TGTGCCAGCAGTTTGACTAGCGAGATCAAAGATACGCAGTATTTT.

CDR3 nucleotides: TGTGCCAGCAGTTACTCCCGGGGTAACGGGGAGCAGTTCTTC. Amino acids: CASSYSRGNGEQFF. This chain links TRBV6-5 with TRBJ2-1, with TRBD2 as a possible D gene (5 bases). V lost 0 bases to trimming and J lost 10 bases, with 13 bases between them. From germline, CDR1 is MNHEY and CDR2 SVGAGI. CDR3 length: 14 residues.

The rearrangement links TRBV6-4 to TRBJ2-7, with 10 bases identical to TRBD2. CDR3 length equals 17 residues. Germline values: CDR1 MRHNA, CDR2 SNTAGT. The ends lost 6 bases at V and 6 bases at J; junction bases unmatched: 17. CDR3 DNA sequence: TGTGCCAGCAGCTCTATGACTAGCGGGCGACCCATCTCCGAGCAGTACTTC. Translated: CASSSMTSGRPISEQYF.

The chain links TRBV24-1 to TRBJ2-7; tentatively, D is TRBD2 (6 bases). V shed 9 bases and J shed 1 base, with 15 bases lying between them. CDR1 KGHDR and CDR2 SFDVKD come from the germline V gene. CDR3 size: 14 residues. The CDR3 loop is CATPWGDLSYEQYV. The CDR3 DNA follows: TGTGCCACCCCCTGGGGGGATTTGTCCTACGAGCAGTACGTC.

J is TRBJ1-1 and V is TRBV29-1, with D hard to call. There are 11 residues in the CDR3. With 7 bases removed from V and 5 bases from J, the gap between germline ends came to 11 bases. Germline CDR1 SQVTM, CDR2 ANQGSEA. The CDR3 region has the DNA TGCAGCGCTGGGAGGGAAACTGAAGCTTTCTTT. As protein: CSAGRETEAFF.

The V gene is TRBV2, the J gene TRBJ2-7; a possible D gene is TRBD2 (5 bases). This CDR3 spans 13 amino acids. V was clipped by 0 bases and J by 7 bases, with 10 bases between them. Germline V gives CDR1 SNHLY, CDR2 FYNNEI. This chain's CDR3 is CASSEAARGEQYF. Here the CDR3 DNA reads TGTGCCAGCAGTGAAGCGGCTCGGGGAGAGCAGTACTTC.

This clone was picked up a small number of times. The chain combines TRBV15 with TRBJ2-1, with 8 bases aligning to TRBD1. The J segment lost 4 bases and the V segment lost 0 bases, leaving 11 bases of the junction unmatched. The CDR3 sequence is 18 residues long. From germline, CDR1 is LNHNV and CDR2 YYDKDF (reference sequence). The CDR3 loop is CATSRDPGRDRTYNEQFF. Written as DNA, the CDR3 is TGTGCCACCAGCAGAGATCCCGGGCGGGACAGGACGTACAATGAGCAGTTCTTC.

CDR3 sequence reads: CASSEVGSRPQHF. The CDR3 DNA sequence: TGCGCCAGCAGTGAGGTCGGGTCGCGGCCCCAGCATTTT. The chain employs TRBV10-2 and TRBJ1-5; D is uncertain. Germline lookup yields CDR1 WSHSY and CDR2 SAAADI. This CDR3 has 13 residues. V lost 2 bases, J lost 9 bases, and 11 bases lay in between.

The chain carries TRBV3-1 (or the pseudogene TRBV3-2) and TRBJ2-7; TRBD2 matches at 9 bases. The germline CDR1 and CDR2 sequences are LGHDT and YNNKEL (reference sequence). After removal of 4 bases from V and 0 bases from J, the junction contained 4 bases not matched to a gene. CDR3 length: 15 amino acids. CDR3 sequence: CASSLTSGDSYEQYF. The CDR3 bases are TGTGCCAGCAGCCTGACTAGCGGAGACTCCTACGAGCAGTACTTC.